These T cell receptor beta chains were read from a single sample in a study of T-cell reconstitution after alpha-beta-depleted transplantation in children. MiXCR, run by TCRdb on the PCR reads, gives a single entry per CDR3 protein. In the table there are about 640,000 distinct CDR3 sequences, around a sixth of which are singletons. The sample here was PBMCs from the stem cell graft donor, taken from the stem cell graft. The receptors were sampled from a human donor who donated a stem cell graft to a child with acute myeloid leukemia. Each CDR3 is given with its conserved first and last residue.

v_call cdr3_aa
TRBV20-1 CSARASPGRTDTQYF
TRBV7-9 CASVGGPTDTQYF
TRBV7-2 CASSTRDRGHPTREQYF
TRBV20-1 CSAPWTGGNYGYTF
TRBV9 CASSATAGLGRADTQYF
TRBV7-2 CASSRTRSQEEETQYF
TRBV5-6 CASSLRTGWDTGELFF
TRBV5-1 CASSLWGDQSYQETQYF
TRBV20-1 CSARDNARGSDTQYF
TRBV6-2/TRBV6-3 CATFRGRGTGELFF
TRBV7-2 CASQSNTEAFF
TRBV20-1 CSASPLQRGEMKDTQYF
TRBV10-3 CAIRGTENTEAFF
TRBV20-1 CSATLAGTYNEQFF
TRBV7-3 CASSSPGPQETQYF
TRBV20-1 CSAGPGTGVYNEQFF
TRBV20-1 CSARWLAGAYNEQFF
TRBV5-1 CASSPTTGFNQPQHF
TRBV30 CAWRSEANVLTF
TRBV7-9 CASSRSGTANNSPLHF
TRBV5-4 CASSFRGKDGYTF
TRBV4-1 CASSQPSGGPSYNEQFF
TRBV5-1 CASSLAEGWDTEAFF
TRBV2 CATTTGSPLHF
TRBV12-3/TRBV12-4 CASSFLGAGELFF
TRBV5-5 CASSLAPGGRDTQYF
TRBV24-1 CATSDYLQGLNTQYF
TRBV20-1 CSAREPRGGRNEQFF
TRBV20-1 CSAGSDGGEVPYEQYF
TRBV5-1 CASSLETGANYGYTF
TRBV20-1 CSARNMRESYEQYF
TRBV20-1 CSRQGSEYTEAFF
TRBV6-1 CASSAGGAYNEQFF
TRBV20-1 CSATVPGVTSYEQYF
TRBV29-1 CSGESSGELFF
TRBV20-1 CSASRGRSQPQHF
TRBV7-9 CASSTQGHRNEQFF